This passage covers 22 T cell receptor beta chains from one sample sequenced in a study of CD8+CD57+ T cells in acquired aplastic anemia. Genomic DNA templated the TCR beta VDJ and CDR3 profiling. TCRdb re-derived calls from the reads in MiXCR, one entry per CDR3 protein. The sample consists of approximately 380,000 distinct CDR3 sequences, roughly 68% of them appearing once. Material for sequencing was sorted CD4+, CD8+, or CD8+CD57+ T cells (not recorded which) from PBMCs. The receptors stem from a human donor in good health, serving as a control.

V is TRBV20-1 and J is TRBJ2-3, with 11 bases lining up with TRBD2. CDR1 is DFQATT, CDR2 SNEGSKA, per germline (reference sequence). There are 16 residues in the CDR3. Trimming removed 5 bases from V and 11 bases from J; junction bases left unmatched: 18. CDR3 amino acids: CSAQRSSGGSGNEQYF. The CDR3 region has the DNA TGCAGTGCTCAGAGATCTAGCGGGGGGTCGGGCAATGAGCAGTATTTT.

The chain uses TRBV7-3 and TRBJ1-5, with D perhaps TRBD1 (5 bases). With 6 bases removed from V and 10 bases from J, the gap between germline ends came to 28 bases. The CDR3 covers 17 residues. The germline CDR1 and CDR2 sequences are SGHTA and FQGTGA. The CDR3 sequence: CASSPPTSTGDQYPQHF. CDR3 sequence (DNA): TGTGCCAGCAGTCCCCCGACTAGCACTGGGGACCAGTACCCCCAGCATTTT.

Details on this clonotype: A much larger clone sits a single nucleotide away, making a read error possible. V is TRBV3-1 and J is TRBJ2-2; unclear D gene. Looked up from germline, CDR1 is LGHDT and CDR2 is YNNKEL (reference sequence). The CDR3 length is 14 residues. The CDR3 sequence is CGSSQFHNTGELFF. The DNA for the CDR3 is TGTGGCAGCAGCCAGTTCCACAACACCGGGGAGCTGTTTTTT.

The rearrangement joins TRBV7-9 to TRBJ2-1; D gene ambiguous. The germline V gene has CDR1 SEHNR and CDR2 FQNEAQ (reference sequence). The CDR3 loop spans 15 amino acids. Trimming left V 5 bases short and J 16 bases short, with 27 bases between. For the CDR3, the DNA is TGTGCCAGCAGCATCCAAGGAGCGAACAAGCATTCGCTCTTCTTC. Amino acid sequence: CASSIQGANKHSLFF.

V is TRBV20-1 and J is TRBJ2-7; 9 bases are shared with TRBD2. The V gene end was trimmed by 0 bases and the J gene end by 2 bases; junction bases not matched to a gene: 8. Germline assignment: CDR1 DFQATT and CDR2 SNEGSKA (reference sequence). The CDR3 has 16 amino acids. In nucleotides, the CDR3 is TGCAGTGCTAGAGATATGGCTAGCGGGGATCCCTACGAGCAGTACTTC. This encodes CSARDMASGDPYEQYF.

Ten or more counts support this clonotype. This chain uses TRBV5-1 with TRBJ1-1, with 7 bases fitting TRBD1. With 2 bases clipped from V and 0 bases from J, the junction kept 7 bases outside the gene matches. Germline-derived CDR1 and CDR2 are SGHRS and YFSETQ. The length of the CDR3 is 16 residues. In DNA, the CDR3 is TGCGCCAGCAGCTTTGAAAAGGGGGCCATGAACACTGAAGCTTTCTTT. It specifies CASSFEKGAMNTEAFF.

V is TRBV12-3 or TRBV12-4 and J is TRBJ1-4; 7 bases line up with TRBD1. The junction had 6 bases not matched to a gene; V was cut back by 2 bases and J by 3 bases. CDR3 size: 16 residues. As DNA, the CDR3 is TGTGCCAGCAGTTTACGCAGGGGGGATTCTAATGAAAAACTGTTTTTT. Protein product: CASSLRRGDSNEKLFF.

For this clonotype: One end of the junction varies from germline; a read error may be responsible. The rearrangement links TRBV7-9 to TRBJ2-7; no definite D call. This CDR3 contains 15 residues. CDR1 is SEHNR, CDR2 FQNEAQ, per germline (reference sequence). DNA for the CDR3: TGCGCCAGCAGCCAACCGGTTCCCGCCGCTGATTCGCACTACTTC. It specifies CASSQPVPAADSHYF.

The V gene is TRBV18, the J gene TRBJ1-3; D remains unclear. Deletions cut 1 base from V and 0 bases from J, with 13 bases between. This CDR3 contains 17 residues. CDR1 and CDR2 from the germline V gene are KGHSH and LQKENI. Here the CDR3 reads CASSPLSGRSSGNTIYF. CDR3 in DNA: TGTGCCAGCTCACCACTGAGTGGACGTAGCTCTGGAAACACCATATATTTT.

Notes on this clonotype: At one of its ends the junction is not consistent with the germline gene, which may arise from a read error. V is TRBV7-3 and J is TRBJ2-7; D might be TRBD2 (6 bases). CDR3 size: 15 residues. CDR1 is SGHTA, CDR2 FQGTGA, per germline. The CDR3 DNA follows: TGTGCCAGCAGTTTACAGAGTGGGGGGACCTACGCGCAGTACTTC. This translates into CASSLQSGGTYAQYF.

This chain links TRBV7-2 with TRBJ2-1, with a possible D match to TRBD1 (6 bases). CDR1 is SGHTA and CDR2 is FQGNSA in the germline V gene. CDR3 size: 14 residues. Trimming pared 5 bases from V and 16 bases from J, leaving 24 bases between. CDR3 in amino acids: CASSPDRSDEEFFF. In DNA, the CDR3 is TGTGCCAGCAGCCCGGACAGAAGCGATGAGGAGTTCTTCTTC.

On this clonotype itself: A junction end diverges from the germline sequence, so it may reflect a read error. This chain joins TRBV2 and TRBJ2-6; D is ambiguous. The CDR3 is 15 amino acids. Germline lookup yields CDR1 SNHLY and CDR2 FYNNEI. The CDR3 coding sequence is TGTGCCAGCAGTGTTAGGGTTCATGGCACAGACGTCCTGTATTTC. This translates into CASSVRVHGTDVLYF. Supplemented by reference TRBV2 and TRBJ2-6, the full variable domain reads EPEVTQTPSHQVTQMGQEVILRCVPISNHLYFYWYRQILGQKVEFLVSFYNNEISEKSEIFDDQFSVERPDGSNFTLKIRSTKLEDSAMYFCASSVRVHGTDVLYFGAGSRLTVL.

Only one count was recorded for this clonotype. V and J are TRBV7-2 and TRBJ2-7; TRBD2 agrees at 12 bases. With V trimmed by 3 bases and J by 6 bases, 9 bases remained unmatched. The germline gives CDR1 SGHTA, CDR2 FQGNSA. CDR3 length: 16 amino acids. CDR3 amino acids: CASSFSLAGGHREQYF. The CDR3 nucleotides are TGTGCCAGCAGCTTCTCGCTAGCGGGGGGGCATCGCGAGCAGTACTTC.

Notes on this clonotype: Its ends do not fully match the called genes, so a read error is possible. V and J are TRBV5-5 and TRBJ1-3; D not resolved. CDR1 is SGHKS, CDR2 YYEKEE, per germline (reference sequence). The length of the CDR3 is 13 residues. The CDR3 DNA is TGCGCCAGCAGAATAGAAAGGGCAAACACCATATATTTT. Translation gives CASRIERANTIYF.

The chain couples TRBV11-1 to TRBJ1-4; D might be TRBD1 (6 bases). CDR1 and CDR2 (germline): SGHAT, FQDESV (reference sequence). CDR3 length: 17 residues. V lost 5 bases and J 3 bases, leaving 19 bases between the germline ends. The CDR3 is CASSLEKGVGANEKLFF. CDR3 nucleotides: TGTGCCAGCAGCCTGGAAAAGGGGGTAGGGGCTAATGAAAAACTGTTTTTT.

Comment on this clonotype: One end of the junction is discordant with germline, which a read error may explain. This chain links TRBV5-1 with TRBJ2-1; no firm D call. The CDR3 consists of 13 residues. Germline lookup yields CDR1 SGHRS and CDR2 YFSETQ. CDR3 sequence reads: CASRGRHGNEQFF. The CDR3 bases are TGTGCCAGCAGAGGAAGGCACGGGAATGAGCAGTTCTTC.

Note on this clonotype: An end of the junction differs from the germline gene, which may be a read error. The V and J genes are TRBV11-1 and TRBJ2-1, with TRBD1 matching over 8 bases. Germline loops: CDR1 SGHAT, CDR2 FQDESV (reference sequence). The CDR3 totals 14 residues. As DNA, the CDR3 is TGTGCCACCAGCAGTGGGGACAGGTACGATGAGCAGTTCTTC. Translation: CATSSGDRYDEQFF. Full variable domain (rest looked up from reference TRBV11-1 and TRBJ2-1): EAEVAQSPRYKITEKSQAVAFWCDPISGHATLYWYRQILGQGPELLVQFQDESVVDDSQLPKDRFSAERLKGVDSTLKIQPAELGDSAMYLCATSSGDRYDEQFFGPGTRLTVL.

CDR3 amino acids: CASRATYSDGSYGYTF. The CDR3, as DNA: TGTGCCAGCAGAGCAACCTACTCGGACGGTTCTTATGGCTACACCTTC. V usage is TRBV12-3 or TRBV12-4 and J usage is TRBJ1-2; the D is unclear. V was pared by 6 bases and J by 5 bases, with 22 bases between. The CDR3 sequence is 16 residues long.

On this clonotype: At one boundary the junction diverges from the germline segment, which might be a read error. The chain is built from TRBV7-3 and TRBJ2-3; D is perhaps TRBD1 or TRBD2 (5 bases each). Germline V CDR1 and CDR2: SGHTA, FQGTGA. CDR3 size: 14 residues. CDR3 loop: CASSQGPGYDQYFF. The DNA for the CDR3 is TGTGCCAGCAGCCAGGGTCCGGGGTACGATCAGTACTTCTTT.

This chain links TRBV7-8 with TRBJ1-5, with unresolved D. The CDR3 has 15 amino acids. Trimming removed 7 bases from V and 11 bases from J, with 24 bases in between. Germline V lookup: CDR1 SGHVS, CDR2 FQNEAQ. In DNA form, the CDR3 reads TGTGCCAGCACCCCAGACGGCAGAAGCACTCAAGCCCAGCATTTT. It encodes CASTPDGRSTQAQHF.

The rearrangement links TRBV7-8 to TRBJ2-5; D is possibly TRBD1 or TRBD2 (6 bases each). CDR1 is SGHVS, CDR2 FQNEAQ, per germline. The CDR3 sequence is 12 residues long. The V gene lost 5 bases and the J gene lost 14 bases, with 18 bases spanning the gap. CDR3 protein: CASSVSGAAHYF. In nucleotides, the CDR3 is TGTGCCAGCAGCGTCTCGGGGGCAGCGCATTACTTC.

The V gene is TRBV5-1, the J gene TRBJ2-7, with TRBD1 as a possible D gene (7 bases). Germline V gene data show CDR1 as SGHRS and CDR2 as YFSETQ. V lost 5 bases and J 1 base, leaving 16 bases between the germline ends. CDR3 length: 15 residues. This chain's CDR3 is CASREGAGRSYEQYF. The DNA for the CDR3 is TGCGCCAGCAGGGAGGGGGCGGGCAGATCCTACGAGCAGTACTTC.